This record concerns one T cell receptor beta chain sequence. The sample belongs to a study of blood T cell repertoires in COVID-19. The CDR3 spans 14 residues. Trimming stripped 0 bases from V and 4 bases from J, with 6 bases between. CDR1 is SGHTA, CDR2 FQGNSA, per germline. Clones were sequenced by immunoSEQ multiplex PCR, and TCRdb holds only the in-frame ones, with some missing. The sample consists of 110,000 to 150,000 clones, about 86% of them appearing once. The sequenced material came from peripheral blood. This TCR derives from a human donor in a cohort sampled during active COVID-19. The chain employs TRBV7-2 and TRBJ1-4, with D unresolved. The CDR3 DNA reads TGTGCCAGCAGCTTAGCCTGGAGTAATGAAAAACTGTTTTTT. It specifies CASSLAWSNEKLFF.